This T cell receptor beta chain was captured by sequencing in a study of OX40 agonist ivuxolimab in advanced cancers. Findings and caveats of the study: Also showing low normalized T-cell clonal expansion were some of the nonresponders. CD8+ T cells showed, on average, more clonal expansion than CD4+ cells.

Trimming took 4 bases from V and 4 from J, leaving 10 bases between them. This CDR3 is built from 14 residues. CDR1 LNHDA and CDR2 SQIVND come from the germline V gene (reference sequence). Clones were read by immunoSEQ multiplex PCR, and TCRdb kept only the in-frame ones, dropping some. The data hold over 75,000 clones, with approximately 91% observed a single time. Note on this clone: Its cognate antigen is unknown.

Any history of autoimmune disease or systemic immunosuppression disqualified patients. This receptor was identified in an adult with an advanced solid tumor such as melanoma, head and neck, liver or kidney cancer. This rearrangement joins TRBV19 to TRBJ2-2; the D is unclear. The sample was CD4+ or CD8+ T cells sorted from blood, taken in a trial of the OX40 agonist ivuxolimab. In nucleotides, the CDR3 is TGTGCCAGTAGTACCCTCCGTGGCACCGGGGAGCTGTTTTTT. Its protein is CASSTLRGTGELFF.